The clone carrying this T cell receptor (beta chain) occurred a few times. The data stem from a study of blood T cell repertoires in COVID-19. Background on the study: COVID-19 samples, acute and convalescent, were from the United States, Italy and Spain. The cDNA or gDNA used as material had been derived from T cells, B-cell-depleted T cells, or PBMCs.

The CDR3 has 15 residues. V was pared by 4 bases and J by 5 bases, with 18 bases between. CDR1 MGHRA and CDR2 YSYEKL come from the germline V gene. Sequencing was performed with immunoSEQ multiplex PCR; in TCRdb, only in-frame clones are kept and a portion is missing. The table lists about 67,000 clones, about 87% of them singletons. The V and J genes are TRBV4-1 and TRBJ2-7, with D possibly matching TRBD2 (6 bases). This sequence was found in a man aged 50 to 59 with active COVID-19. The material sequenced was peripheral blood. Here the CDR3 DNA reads TGCGCCAGCAGCCGCGCGGAGGGTGCCTTTCACGAGCAGTACTTC. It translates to CASSRAEGAFHEQYF.